The clone carrying this T cell receptor beta chain turned up a few times. Then a second PCR, running about 7 to 11 cycles, was carried out with a sample-barcoded 5' primer and a J-beta primer mix. TCRdb analysed the 5' RACE reads with MiXCR anew, one entry per CDR3 protein. Of about 510,000 distinct CDR3 sequences listed, roughly a quarter are singletons. The CDR3 is made up of 16 amino acids. The V end was cut by 0 bases, the J end by 10 bases, with 21 bases between. The germline gives CDR1 KGHSH, CDR2 LQKENI. The sample is drawn from a study of blood T cells in healthy people across ages. These same data were also listed under a study on T cells of mothers and their children.

J is TRBJ1-2 and V is TRBV18; D is perhaps TRBD1 (5 bases). The receptor's source is a boy younger than 10 in good health. The source material was blood. The CDR3 protein is CASSPPNGAKLQDYTF. CDR3 DNA: TGTGCCAGCTCACCACCGAATGGGGCCAAACTACAAGACTACACCTTC. The full variable domain, completed using reference TRBV18 and TRBJ1-2, is NAGVMQNPRHLVRRRGQEARLRCSPMKGHSHVYWYRQLPEEGLKFMVYLQKENIIDESGMPKERFSAEFPKEGPSILRIQQVVRGDSAAYFCASSPPNGAKLQDYTFGSGTRLTVV.